The clone carrying this T cell receptor (beta chain) showed up many times. The antigen remains unidentified. The data originate from a study of T cells in Graves' hyperthyroidism and ophthalmopathy. No progression to ophthalmopathy during 18 months of follow-up defined stable disease. Out of over 7.5 ml of fresh peripheral blood came the PBMCs. The CDR3 consists of 18 residues. Germline V CDR1 and CDR2: MDHEN, SYDVKM. Trimming at V came to 7 bases and at J to 0 bases, leaving 8 bases not matched to a gene. Amplification of TCR beta CDR3 regions was performed using RNA transcripts as template. HTBI primers were the set used in a first-round RT-PCR of the TCR CDR3. TCRdb called the multiplex PCR reads again in MiXCR, with one record for every CDR3 protein. The sample contains roughly 570,000 distinct CDR3 sequences, approximately 14% of which appear only once. Study observations and caveats: The majority of expanded thyroid clonotypes above 0.001 also appeared in blood.

The sample was blood. The clonotype originates from a young woman with Graves' hyperthyroidism. This rearrangement joins TRBV28 to TRBJ2-5; TRBD2 matches 16 bases. CDR3 loop: CASNPGLAGGSYQETQYF. The CDR3 DNA is TGTGCCAGCAACCCGGGACTAGCGGGAGGGTCGTACCAAGAGACCCAGTACTTC.